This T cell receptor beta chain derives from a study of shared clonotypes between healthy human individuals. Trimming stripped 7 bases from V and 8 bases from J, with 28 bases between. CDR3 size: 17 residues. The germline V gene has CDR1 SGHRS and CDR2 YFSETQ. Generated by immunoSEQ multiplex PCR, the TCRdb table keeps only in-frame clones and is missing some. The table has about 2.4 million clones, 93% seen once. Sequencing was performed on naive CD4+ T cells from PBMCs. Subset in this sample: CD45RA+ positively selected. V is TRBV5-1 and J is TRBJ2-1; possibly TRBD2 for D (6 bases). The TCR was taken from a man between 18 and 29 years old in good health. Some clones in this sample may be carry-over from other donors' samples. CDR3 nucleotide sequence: TGCGCCAGCTTGGCGGGACCGGGACTCCGCCCCCCCCATGAGCAGTTCTTC. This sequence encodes CASLAGPGLRPPHEQFF.